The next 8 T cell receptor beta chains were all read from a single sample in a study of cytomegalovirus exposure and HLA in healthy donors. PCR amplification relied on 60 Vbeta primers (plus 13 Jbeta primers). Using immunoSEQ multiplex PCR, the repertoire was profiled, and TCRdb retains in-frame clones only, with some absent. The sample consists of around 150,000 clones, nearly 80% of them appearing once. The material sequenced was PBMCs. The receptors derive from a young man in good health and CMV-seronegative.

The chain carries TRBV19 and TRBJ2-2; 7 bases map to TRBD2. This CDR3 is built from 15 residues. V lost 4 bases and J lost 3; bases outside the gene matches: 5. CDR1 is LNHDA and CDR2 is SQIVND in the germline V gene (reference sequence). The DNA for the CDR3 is TGTGCCAGTAGTAAATTTAGCGGGTACACCGGGGAGCTGTTTTTT. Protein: CASSKFSGYTGELFF.

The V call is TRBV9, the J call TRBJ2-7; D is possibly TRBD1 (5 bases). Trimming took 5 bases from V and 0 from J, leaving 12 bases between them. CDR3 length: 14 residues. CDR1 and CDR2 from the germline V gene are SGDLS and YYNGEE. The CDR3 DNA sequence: TGTGCCAGCAGTGGAGACAGTTTCTCCTACGAGCAGTACTTC. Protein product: CASSGDSFSYEQYF.

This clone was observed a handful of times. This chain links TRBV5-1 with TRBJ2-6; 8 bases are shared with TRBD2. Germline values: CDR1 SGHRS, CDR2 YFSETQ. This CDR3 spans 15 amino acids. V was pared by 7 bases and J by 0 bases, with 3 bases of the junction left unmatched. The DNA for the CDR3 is TGCGCCAGCTCCGGGGGGGGCTCTGGGGCCAACGTCCTGACTTTC. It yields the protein CASSGGGSGANVLTF.

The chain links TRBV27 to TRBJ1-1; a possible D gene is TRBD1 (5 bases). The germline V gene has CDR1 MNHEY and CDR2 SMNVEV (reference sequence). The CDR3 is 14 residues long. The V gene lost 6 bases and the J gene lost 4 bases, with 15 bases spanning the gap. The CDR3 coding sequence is TGTGCCAGCAGGTTTCAGGGAAGGCCCACTGAAGCTTTCTTT. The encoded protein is CASRFQGRPTEAFF.

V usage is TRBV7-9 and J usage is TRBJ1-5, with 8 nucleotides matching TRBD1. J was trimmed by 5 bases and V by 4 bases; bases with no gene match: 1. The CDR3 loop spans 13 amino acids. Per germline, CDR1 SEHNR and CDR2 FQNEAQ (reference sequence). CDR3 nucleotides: TGTGCCAGCAGCTCACAGGGGGATCAGCCCCAGCATTTT. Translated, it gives CASSSQGDQPQHF.

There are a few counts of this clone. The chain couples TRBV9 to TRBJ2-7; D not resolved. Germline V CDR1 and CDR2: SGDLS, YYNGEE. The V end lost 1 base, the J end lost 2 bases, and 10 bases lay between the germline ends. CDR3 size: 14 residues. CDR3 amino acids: CASSVSDFPYEQYF. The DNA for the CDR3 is TGTGCCAGCAGCGTAAGCGACTTTCCCTACGAGCAGTACTTC.

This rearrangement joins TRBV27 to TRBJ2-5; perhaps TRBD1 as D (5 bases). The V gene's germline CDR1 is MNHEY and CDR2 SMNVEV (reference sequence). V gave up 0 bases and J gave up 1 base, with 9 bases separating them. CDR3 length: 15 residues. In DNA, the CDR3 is TGTGCCAGCAGTTTATCGTGGGGCAGCCAAGAGACCCAGTACTTC. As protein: CASSLSWGSQETQYF.

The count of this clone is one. The CDR3 DNA reads as TGTGCCAGCAGGGGCTGGCGGGAACCTTACAATGAGCAGTTCTTC. Its translation: CASRGWREPYNEQFF. V is TRBV2 and J is TRBJ2-1; possible D gene TRBD2, 6 bases. Trimming shortened V by 6 bases and J by 4 bases, and 16 bases separated the two germline ends. CDR1 SNHLY and CDR2 FYNNEI come from the germline V gene. This CDR3 has 15 residues.